A selection of T cell receptor beta chains follows, all from one sample in a study of human T cells and chemical hapten exposure. In TCRdb, the RACE reads were re-called with MiXCR into one record per CDR3 protein. Among roughly 90,000 distinct CDR3 sequences listed, around 10% were seen once. The input for sequencing was whole blood, taken in connection with sensitization to the hapten diphenylcyclopropenone (DPC). Receptors originate from a woman between 40 and 50 years old with alopecia areata. Some clones in this sample may be carry-over from other donors' samples. Each CDR3 is given with its conserved first and last residue. A D gene is named only where the DNA matches it firmly. A clone size is listed for some rows: how often the clone was seen (once, few, many), or a class if it is expanded.

CDR3 protein	CDR3 DNA	D gene	V gene	clone size	J gene
CSASSAAGGVTDTQYF	TGCAGTGCTAGTTCGGCGGCGGGGGGGGTCACAGATACGCAGTATTTT	TRBD2	TRBV20-1	NA	TRBJ2-3
CAIRTGAGDNEQFF	TGTGCCATCAGAACCGGGGCCGGGGACAATGAGCAGTTCTTC	NA	TRBV10-3	many	TRBJ2-1
CASSLRQQETQYF	TGTGCCAGCAGCTTAAGGCAGCAAGAGACCCAGTACTTC	NA	TRBV11-3	few	TRBJ2-5
CASNRDRASGEQYF	TGTGCCAGCAACCGGGACAGGGCCTCCGGCGAGCAGTACTTC	TRBD1	TRBV2	few	TRBJ2-7
CASSFSPPGRRETQYF	TGTGCCAGCAGTTTCTCCCCCCCGGGCCGGCGGGAGACCCAGTACTTC	NA	TRBV6-5	NA	TRBJ2-5
CASSKTGGKSNQPQHF	TGTGCCAGCAGTAAGACAGGGGGGAAGAGCAATCAGCCCCAGCATTTT	TRBD1	TRBV6-5	few	TRBJ1-5
CASSYSPRSETQYF	TGTGCCAGCAGTTACTCGCCTAGGAGTGAGACCCAGTACTTC	NA	TRBV6-2/TRBV6-3	few	TRBJ2-5
CASSRGGSNTGELFF	TGTGCCAGCAGCCGCGGGGGTTCGAACACCGGGGAGCTGTTTTTT	TRBD2	TRBV7-3	many	TRBJ2-2
CASSQDKERPFYGYTF	TGCGCCAGCAGCCAAGATAAGGAACGGCCGTTCTATGGCTACACCTTC	NA	TRBV4-1	many	TRBJ1-2
CASRRGTTDTQYF	TGTGCCAGCAGGCGGGGGACTACAGATACGCAGTATTTT	TRBD2	TRBV7-8	many	TRBJ2-3
CASSPVGGAETQYF	TGTGCCAGTTCTCCAGTCGGGGGCGCAGAGACCCAGTACTTC	NA	TRBV19	few	TRBJ2-5
CASSLEGGGATDTQYF	TGTGCCAGCAGCTTAGAGGGCGGGGGGGCCACAGATACGCAGTATTTT	TRBD2	TRBV11-2	NA	TRBJ2-3
CASVPAQGYGTEAFF	TGTGCCAGCGTCCCCGCCCAGGGGTATGGCACTGAAGCTTTCTTT	NA	TRBV6-6	NA	TRBJ1-1
CASSFLAGELFF	TGTGCCAGCAGTTTTCTGGCCGGGGAGCTGTTTTTT	NA	TRBV27	many	TRBJ2-2
CASSQDLENEKLFF	TGTGCCAGCAGCCAAGATCTGGAAAATGAAAAACTGTTTTTT	NA	TRBV4-2	few	TRBJ1-4